The text below deals with one T cell receptor (beta chain). Assay used: immunoSEQ multiplex PCR; TCRdb lists only in-frame clones, some missing. The sample consists of roughly 110,000 clones, 90% of them appearing once. CDR3 length equals 13 residues. The V and J ends lost 9 bases and 4 bases, in that order; junction bases with no gene match: 6. CDR1 and CDR2 from the germline V gene are MDHEN and SYDVKM. This record comes from a study of OX40 agonist ivuxolimab in advanced cancers. The sequencing here drew on CD4+ or CD8+ T cells sorted from blood, taken in a trial of the OX40 agonist ivuxolimab. The chain combines TRBV28 with TRBJ1-5, with TRBD1 matching over 7 bases. The source is an adult with an advanced solid tumor such as melanoma, head and neck, liver or kidney cancer. This chain's CDR3 is CASRQGVNQPQHF. The CDR3 DNA sequence: TGTGCCAGTAGACAGGGAGTTAATCAGCCCCAGCATTTT.